These T cell receptor beta chains were read from a single sample in a study of PD-1 blockade in classical Hodgkin lymphoma. Libraries were prepared by immunoSEQ multiplex PCR; TCRdb keeps only in-frame clonotypes and omits some of them. The sample contains about 35,000 clones, 80% to 95% of which appear only once. This material consisted of CD4+ T cells from blood, taken at baseline. The receptor source for this set is a human donor with classical Hodgkin lymphoma. Both conserved end residues are trimmed from each CDR3. The D gene is left open where the match is weak.

V: TRBV5-1; D: TRBD2; J: TRBJ2-1; CDR3: ASSWRGTSGRADEQF
V: TRBV30; D: TRBD1; J: TRBJ1-1; CDR3: AWSATGATEAF
V: TRBV7-9; D: .; J: TRBJ1-5; CDR3: ASSLQSSTQPQH
V: TRBV4-1; D: TRBD2; J: TRBJ2-1; CDR3: ASSQVSGRAFGGNEQF
V: TRBV5-1; D: .; J: TRBJ2-2; CDR3: ASSQTGTVEGELF
V: TRBV25-1; D: TRBD1; J: TRBJ2-2; CDR3: ASRERDRDTGELF
V: TRBV4-1; D: .; J: TRBJ1-5; CDR3: ASSQRWGDQPQH
V: TRBV12-5; D: .; J: TRBJ2-2; CDR3: ASGLVPPLGELF
V: TRBV6-5; D: .; J: TRBJ2-5; CDR3: ASSYQAWRETQY
V: TRBV28; D: .; J: TRBJ2-5; CDR3: ASSLWVGVKQETQY
V: TRBV25-1; D: .; J: TRBJ2-1; CDR3: ASSEWAGDEQF
V: TRBV9; D: TRBD1; J: TRBJ1-1; CDR3: ASSAQGAGTEAF
V: TRBV10-3; D: TRBD1; J: TRBJ1-2; CDR3: AISESGSGTADYGYT
V: TRBV6-6; D: .; J: TRBJ2-7; CDR3: ASSYSGEQY
V: TRBV18; D: .; J: TRBJ2-1; CDR3: ASSPSQGFEQF
V: TRBV6-5; D: .; J: TRBJ1-2; CDR3: ASSYRGPGRLYGYT
V: TRBV2; D: TRBD2; J: TRBJ2-2; CDR3: ASSLGLAVGIGLF
V: TRBV27; D: .; J: TRBJ2-2; CDR3: ASRTSSHTGELF
V: TRBV4-2; D: TRBD1; J: TRBJ1-3; CDR3: ASSPTTGVGGNTIY
V: TRBV19; D: .; J: TRBJ1-5; CDR3: ASSIRGFNQPQH
V: TRBV19; D: .; J: TRBJ2-5; CDR3: ASSTRSEETQY
V: TRBV18; D: .; J: TRBJ2-1; CDR3: ASSPSTGQMNYNEQF
V: TRBV7-6; D: .; J: TRBJ2-5; CDR3: ASSLSRGRETQY
V: TRBV6-1; D: TRBD2; J: TRBJ2-7; CDR3: ASSEGPAGGYEQY
V: TRBV10-1; D: .; J: TRBJ1-1; CDR3: ASMSVLGTEAF
V: TRBV5-1; D: .; J: TRBJ2-6; CDR3: ASSLKGAGANVLT
V: TRBV29-1; D: TRBD2; J: TRBJ2-7; CDR3: SFSGTNAYEQY
V: TRBV27; D: .; J: TRBJ1-4; CDR3: ASSPRGLNEKLF
V: TRBV11-2; D: .; J: TRBJ2-1; CDR3: ASSLVAGQPYNEQF
V: TRBV2; D: .; J: TRBJ1-5; CDR3: ASSVARDELNQPQH
V: TRBV28; D: .; J: TRBJ2-3; CDR3: ASSSPSTDTQY
V: TRBV5-1; D: TRBD2; J: TRBJ2-1; CDR3: ASSLPRGGSSYNEQF
V: TRBV5-1; D: .; J: TRBJ2-2; CDR3: ASSLDLGLAAGELF
V: TRBV5-1; D: .; J: TRBJ2-7; CDR3: ASSLEVGDFYEQY
V: TRBV10-1; D: .; J: TRBJ2-2; CDR3: ASSERQDLNGELF
V: TRBV28; D: TRBD1; J: TRBJ2-7; CDR3: ASSQPLATGGVYEQY
V: TRBV11-1; D: .; J: TRBJ2-5; CDR3: ATTGGKGETQY
V: TRBV7-8; D: .; J: TRBJ1-6; CDR3: ASSLLLGDNSPLH
V: TRBV28; D: .; J: TRBJ1-5; CDR3: ASSFEYSNQPQH
V: TRBV28; D: .; J: TRBJ2-4; CDR3: ASSLAAKNIQY
V: TRBV15; D: .; J: TRBJ1-5; CDR3: ATSSLGSSNQPQH
V: TRBV6-1; D: TRBD2; J: TRBJ2-1; CDR3: ASRRTSASYNEQF
V: TRBV27; D: .; J: TRBJ1-5; CDR3: ASSLRVAVNQPQH
V: TRBV30; D: .; J: TRBJ2-5; CDR3: AWGQGLQETQY
V: TRBV9; D: TRBD1; J: TRBJ1-3; CDR3: ASSRGDRDSGNTIY
V: TRBV5-4; D: .; J: TRBJ2-1; CDR3: ASSLGGGPRNEQF
V: TRBV18; D: TRBD1; J: TRBJ1-4; CDR3: ASSPNGPRGKLF
V: TRBV7-9; D: .; J: TRBJ2-5; CDR3: ASSHPNRVGGTQY
V: TRBV28; D: .; J: TRBJ2-1; CDR3: ASSSLGVSEQF
V: TRBV5-6; D: .; J: TRBJ1-2; CDR3: ASSLAGAGGGYT
V: TRBV18; D: .; J: TRBJ1-5; CDR3: ASSPDNQPQH
V: TRBV19; D: TRBD1; J: TRBJ2-7; CDR3: ASSIPRARGRDEQY
V: TRBV4-1; D: .; J: TRBJ2-7; CDR3: ASSQETGEDPYEQY